These 26 T cell receptor beta chains share one sample of origin, sequenced in a study of cytomegalovirus exposure and HLA in healthy donors. The data were produced by immunoSEQ multiplex PCR, yet TCRdb's version contains in-frame clones alone and is incomplete. The sample yields 150,000 to 200,000 clones, around 88% seen once. Sequencing was done on a sample of PBMCs. These receptor sequences come from a young woman in good health and CMV-seronegative.

The chain joins TRBV9 to TRBJ2-7; 13 nucleotides match TRBD2. The CDR3 length is 16 residues. The V gene end was trimmed by 4 bases and the J gene end by 5 bases; junction bases not matched to a gene: 9. Germline loops: CDR1 SGDLS, CDR2 YYNGEE. CDR3 loop: CASSPRRTSGGNEQYF. The DNA for the CDR3 is TGTGCCAGCAGCCCCCGGAGGACTAGCGGGGGCAACGAGCAGTACTTC.

This sequence joins TRBV25-1 and TRBJ1-4, with D possibly being TRBD1 (5 bases). The CDR3 is 16 residues long. Trimming shortened V by 2 bases and J by 7 bases, and 17 bases separated the two germline ends. Germline V gene sequence: CDR1 MGHDK, CDR2 SYGVNS. CDR3 protein: CASSEIYEFQGEKLFF. The CDR3, as DNA: TGTGCCAGCAGTGAAATCTATGAGTTCCAGGGTGAAAAACTGTTTTTT.

This clone came up once. The V call is TRBV6-1, the J call TRBJ1-6; D gene unclear. With 5 bases removed from V and 10 bases from J, the gap between germline ends came to 15 bases. This CDR3 is 14 amino acids long. CDR1 and CDR2 from the germline V gene are MNHNS and SASEGT. The CDR3: CASSIGGYGSPLHF. CDR3 in DNA: TGTGCCAGCAGTATTGGAGGGTACGGGTCACCCCTCCACTTT.

The CDR3 sequence is CASSLAELSSEQYF. CDR3 sequence (DNA): TGTGCCAGCAGCTTAGCGGAGTTGTCTAGCGAGCAGTACTTC. This rearrangement joins TRBV7-6 to TRBJ2-7; D not resolved. The length of the CDR3 is 14 residues. V lost 0 bases and J 6 bases, leaving 12 bases between the germline ends. CDR1 is SGHVS, CDR2 FNYEAQ, per germline. Full variable domain (remainder filled in from reference TRBV7-6 and TRBJ2-7): GAGVSQSPRYKVTKRGQDVALRCDPISGHVSLYWYRQALGQGPEFLTYFNYEAQQDKSGLPNDRFSAERPEGSISTLTIQRTEQRDSAMYRCASSLAELSSEQYFGPGTRLTVT.

V usage is TRBV5-1 and J usage is TRBJ2-3; D perhaps matches TRBD2 (5 bases). Trimming shortened V by 1 base and J by 6 bases, and 9 bases separated the two germline ends. Germline V lookup: CDR1 SGHRS, CDR2 YFSETQ. CDR3 size: 13 residues. The CDR3 protein is CASSLYSGDTQYF. CDR3 sequence (DNA): TGCGCCAGCAGCTTGTACTCGGGGGATACGCAGTATTTT.

J is TRBJ1-5 and V is TRBV4-1, with no clear D. CDR3 length: 17 amino acids. V lost 4 bases to trimming and J lost 4 bases, with 20 bases between them. From germline, CDR1 is MGHRA and CDR2 YSYEKL. Here the CDR3 reads CASSRLLGTLPNQPQHF. The CDR3 DNA reads TGCGCCAGCAGCCGGCTGTTGGGCACTCTACCTAATCAGCCCCAGCATTTT.

The CDR3 here is CASSPRGNYGYTF. The DNA for the CDR3 is TGTGCCAGCTCACCAAGAGGGAACTATGGCTACACCTTC. This chain connects TRBV18 to TRBJ1-2; no definite D call. The CDR3 extends over 13 amino acids. The V gene lost 2 bases and the J gene lost 2 bases, with 6 bases spanning the gap. Germline V lookup: CDR1 KGHSH, CDR2 LQKENI.

CDR3 protein: CAISEGPEDYGYTF. CDR3 nucleotide sequence: TGTGCCATCAGTGAGGGTCCAGAAGACTATGGCTACACCTTC. The chain recombines TRBV10-3 with TRBJ1-2, with D uncertain. This CDR3 contains 14 residues. CDR1 and CDR2 (germline): ENHRY, SYGVKD. Trimming removed 2 bases from V and 3 bases from J, with 10 bases in between.

This rearrangement joins TRBV7-8 to TRBJ2-7, with 10 nucleotides matching TRBD2. The CDR3 is 16 amino acids. The ends lost 5 bases at V and 1 base at J; junction bases unmatched: 8. CDR1 and CDR2 (germline): SGHVS, FQNEAQ. The CDR3 reads CASSAHLAGASYEQYF. The CDR3 DNA is TGTGCCAGCAGCGCCCACCTAGCGGGAGCGTCCTACGAGCAGTACTTC.

This sequence joins TRBV10-2 and TRBJ1-1; 11 bases are a match to TRBD1. J gave up 7 bases and V 5 bases, and 9 bases lay outside the gene matches. This CDR3 spans 15 amino acids. Germline lookup yields CDR1 WSHSY and CDR2 SAAADI. DNA for the CDR3: TGCGCCAGCAGTTTCGCGGGACAGGGGGGAAATGAAGCTTTCTTT. Its protein is CASSFAGQGGNEAFF.

The rearrangement uses TRBV9 and TRBJ1-1, with a weak D call TRBD1 (6 bases). The CDR3 consists of 17 residues. The V gene's germline CDR1 is SGDLS and CDR2 YYNGEE. Between the trimmed V and J ends, which lost 3 bases and 0 bases, there was a span of 18 bases. The CDR3 loop is CASSASRQAVMNTEAFF. The CDR3 nucleotides are TGTGCCAGCAGCGCGTCCCGACAGGCCGTCATGAACACTGAAGCTTTCTTT.

This clone came up a few times. The chain recombines TRBV2 with TRBJ2-7; no firm D call. The V gene's germline CDR1 is SNHLY and CDR2 FYNNEI. Trimming removed 6 bases from V and 3 bases from J, with 6 bases in between. This CDR3 contains 11 residues. The CDR3 here is CASRVVYEQYF. CDR3 sequence (DNA): TGTGCCAGCAGGGTAGTCTACGAGCAGTACTTC.

The chain combines TRBV29-1 with TRBJ2-7; TRBD2 matches at 9 bases. CDR1 is SQVTM, CDR2 ANQGSEA, per germline. V was pared by 3 bases and J by 6 bases, with 9 bases of the junction left unmatched. The CDR3 extends over 14 amino acids. This CDR3 is CSVDAAGGLLEQYF. CDR3 nucleotide sequence: TGCAGCGTTGATGCAGCGGGAGGTCTCCTCGAGCAGTACTTC.

This chain uses TRBV6-1 with TRBJ2-7; weak D call: TRBD2 (5 bases). CDR3 size: 16 residues. V was clipped by 1 base and J by 1 base, with 14 bases between them. CDR1 MNHNS and CDR2 SASEGT come from the germline V gene. The DNA of the CDR3 is TGTGCCAGCAGTGAAGATTGGCGGGTAAAGTCCTACGAGCAGTACTTC. It codes for CASSEDWRVKSYEQYF.

The chain couples TRBV4-1 to TRBJ2-7; possible D gene TRBD2, 5 bases. Germline V gene data show CDR1 as MGHRA and CDR2 as YSYEKL. The V end lost 0 bases, the J end lost 12 bases, and 21 bases lay between the germline ends. The CDR3 has 15 amino acids. The CDR3 is CASSQDSLGGLYRYF. The CDR3 nucleotides are TGCGCCAGCAGCCAAGACTCTCTAGGCGGGCTTTACCGGTACTTC.

This clone appeared a single time. This chain connects TRBV5-5 to TRBJ1-5; weak D call: TRBD1 (6 bases). Germline CDR1 and CDR2: SGHKS and YYEKEE (reference sequence). V lost 5 bases to trimming and J lost 5 bases, with 14 bases between them. The CDR3 runs 14 residues. CDR3 coding DNA: TGTGCCAGCAGTAGGACCAGGGGCGATCAGCCCCAGCATTTT. Protein: CASSRTRGDQPQHF.

The chain uses TRBV5-1 and TRBJ2-7; the match to TRBD1 covers 8 bases. This CDR3 spans 14 amino acids. Germline V gene lookup returns CDR1 SGHRS and CDR2 YFSETQ. Losses at the gene ends were 7 bases for V and 0 bases for J; bases not matched to a gene: 6. The CDR3 region is CASRQGSNSYEQYF. The CDR3 bases are TGCGCCAGCCGACAGGGGTCCAACTCCTACGAGCAGTACTTC.

This rearrangement joins TRBV5-4 to TRBJ2-7; tentative D call: TRBD1 (6 bases). Trimming took off 4 bases at V and 2 bases at J, with 16 bases between the two ends. In germline, CDR1 is SGHNT, CDR2 YYREEE (reference sequence). CDR3 length: 15 residues. DNA of the CDR3: TGTGCCAGCAGCCCAAACGCCGGGACAACCTACGAGCAGTACTTC. Protein product: CASSPNAGTTYEQYF.

This clone was counted only a few times. The rearrangement joins TRBV29-1 to TRBJ2-7; a possible D gene is TRBD1 (6 bases). Germline assignment: CDR1 SQVTM and CDR2 ANQGSEA. V lost 4 bases to trimming and J lost 6 bases, with 16 bases between them. This CDR3 has 13 amino acids. The CDR3 DNA reads TGCAGCGTTGCTAAAACGGACAGAGCCGAGCAGTACTTC. Its protein product is CSVAKTDRAEQYF.

This sequence joins TRBV2 and TRBJ1-6; D gene unclear. Germline assignment: CDR1 SNHLY and CDR2 FYNNEI. This CDR3 spans 17 amino acids. V was trimmed by 2 bases and J by 0 bases, leaving 11 bases between them. The CDR3 DNA sequence: TGTGCCAGCAGTGAATTGTGGAGCAGCTCCTATAATTCACCCCTCCACTTT. The encoded protein is CASSELWSSSYNSPLHF.

CDR3: CASSGTGTGGSYNEQFF. CDR3 nucleotides: TGCGCCAGCAGTGGGACAGGGACGGGGGGCTCCTACAATGAGCAGTTCTTC. The chain is built from TRBV10-1 and TRBJ2-1; weak D call: TRBD1 (8 bases). The V end was cut by 4 bases, the J end by 0 bases, with 16 bases between. The CDR3 is 17 amino acids. CDR1 is WNHNN, CDR2 SYGVQD, per germline (reference sequence).

This clone was found once. The chain uses TRBV6-5 and TRBJ1-2; no clear D gene. The CDR3 extends over 14 amino acids. Per germline, CDR1 MNHEY and CDR2 SVGAGI. V lost 5 bases and J 3 bases, leaving 13 bases between the germline ends. CDR3 coding DNA: TGTGCCAGCAGTGAGGGTATGGGATACTATGGCTACACCTTC. Residues: CASSEGMGYYGYTF.

V usage is TRBV7-3 and J usage is TRBJ2-5; 9 bases match TRBD1. CDR1 SGHTA and CDR2 FQGTGA come from the germline V gene. This CDR3 has 18 residues. J was trimmed by 2 bases and V by 3 bases; bases with no gene match: 13. The CDR3 coding sequence is TGTGCCAGCAGCTTGCGGCCGGGACAGGGAAAAAGACAAGAGACCCAGTACTTC. This encodes CASSLRPGQGKRQETQYF.

The chain is built from TRBV19 and TRBJ1-5, with 7 nucleotides matching TRBD1. Germline lookup yields CDR1 LNHDA and CDR2 SQIVND (reference sequence). V lost 4 bases to trimming and J lost 7 bases; unmatched junction nucleotides: 10. The CDR3 extends over 15 amino acids. CDR3 protein: CASSTRDSSRQPQHF. CDR3 DNA sequence: TGTGCCAGTAGTACAAGGGACAGTTCTCGGCAGCCCCAGCATTTT.

In this sample, this clone turned up once. This sequence joins TRBV14 and TRBJ1-2; 7 nucleotides align to TRBD1. The length of the CDR3 is 15 residues. From germline, CDR1 is SGHDN and CDR2 FVKESK. J lost 4 bases, V lost 3 bases, and 8 bases had no gene match. The CDR3 coding sequence is TGTGCCAGCAGCCATTACAGTACAGGGGTCTATGGCTACACCTTC. Residues: CASSHYSTGVYGYTF.

The chain links TRBV7-3 to TRBJ2-2; D might be TRBD1 (5 bases). Deletions cut 4 bases from V and 4 bases from J, with 10 bases between. The germline V gene encodes CDR1 SGHTA and CDR2 FQGTGA. The CDR3 spans 14 residues. The CDR3 here is CASSSDSSTGELFF. The CDR3 bases are TGTGCCAGCAGCTCAGACAGCTCCACCGGGGAGCTGTTTTTT.